This entry lists 18 T cell receptor beta chains sequenced from one sample in a study of graft-versus-host responses after intestinal transplantation. Some clones are missing from TCRdb's copy, which holds only in-frame ones; the method was immunoSEQ multiplex PCR. The sample contains more than 50,000 clones, around 86% of which appear only once. Once graft tissue had been processed, intraepithelial and lamina propria lymphocytes were released. Source: ileum tissue, taken about 350 days after transplant. Every receptor here comes from a human patient who received an intestinal transplant, so some T cells may come from the graft donor.

This sequence joins TRBV14 and TRBJ2-3, with D maybe TRBD1 (6 bases). Trimming removed 0 bases at V and 4 bases at J, with 14 bases between. The CDR3 has 16 amino acids. CDR1 and CDR2 from the germline V gene are SGHDN and FVKESK. CDR3 nucleotide sequence: TGTGCCAGCAGCCAAGAGGGCCAGGGGTTAGCAGATACGCAGTATTTT. It yields the protein CASSQEGQGLADTQYF.

The chain joins TRBV6-5 to TRBJ2-7; 11 nucleotides align to TRBD2. CDR1 is MNHEY, CDR2 SVGAGI, per germline. The V segment lost 6 bases and the J segment 3 bases; nucleotides outside the gene matches: 7. CDR3 size: 15 residues. The DNA for the CDR3 is TGTGCCAGCAGCCCACTTAGCGGGAGGGGCTACGAGCAGTACTTC. It translates to CASSPLSGRGYEQYF.

The chain recombines TRBV6-1 with TRBJ2-5; 8 nucleotides align to TRBD1. The V and J ends lost 9 bases and 1 base, in that order; junction bases with no gene match: 1. The CDR3 contains 12 residues. Per germline, CDR1 MNHNS and CDR2 SASEGT. In DNA form, the CDR3 reads TGTGCCAGGACAGGGGCCCAAGAGACCCAGTACTTC. Translating gives CARTGAQETQYF.

This chain uses TRBV12-5 with TRBJ2-3, with TRBD2 as a possible D gene (6 bases). From germline, CDR1 is LGHNT and CDR2 FRNRAP. The V and J ends lost 3 bases and 3 bases respectively, with 19 bases between them. This CDR3 is built from 17 residues. In nucleotides, the CDR3 is TGTGCTAGTGGTTTCAGCCCGGGGGAGTGGATTACAGATACGCAGTATTTT. Protein product: CASGFSPGEWITDTQYF.

A single count supports this clone. The J gene is TRBJ2-5, the V gene TRBV7-9, with a possible D match to TRBD1 (5 bases). Trimming removed 5 bases at V and 5 bases at J, with 15 bases between. The V gene's germline CDR1 is SEHNR and CDR2 FQNEAQ (reference sequence). This CDR3 contains 14 residues. CDR3 sequence: CASSVSTGLETQYF. The CDR3 DNA sequence: TGTGCCAGCAGCGTATCCACAGGATTGGAGACCCAGTACTTC.

The rearrangement joins TRBV6-5 to TRBJ1-1; 9 positions agree with TRBD1. V was pared by 8 bases and J by 6 bases, with 13 bases of the junction left unmatched. The germline gives CDR1 MNHEY, CDR2 SVGAGI. This CDR3 region has 15 residues. The CDR3 DNA follows: TGTGCCAGCCGATATTACGACAGGGGGTCCGCTGAAGCTTTCTTT. Protein: CASRYYDRGSAEAFF.

The chain links TRBV6-1 to TRBJ2-5; D remains unclear. This CDR3 spans 15 amino acids. Trimming cost V 3 bases and J 2 bases, with 13 bases left between them. The V gene's germline CDR1 is MNHNS and CDR2 SASEGT. The CDR3 DNA reads as TGTGCCAGCAGTGAGGTGGGTGTCAGGCAAGAGACCCAGTACTTC. Translated: CASSEVGVRQETQYF.

This rearrangement joins TRBV5-1 to TRBJ1-5; a weak D match, TRBD1 (6 bases). Germline lookup yields CDR1 SGHRS and CDR2 YFSETQ. This CDR3 has 15 amino acids. Trimming stripped 0 bases from V and 1 base from J, with 8 bases between. The CDR3, as DNA: TGCGCCAGCAGCTTGGAAGGACAGAGCAATCAGCCCCAGCATTTT. Translation gives CASSLEGQSNQPQHF.

The table lists this clone with a few counts. The chain couples TRBV21-1 to TRBJ1-5; the table assigns TRBD1, which was not confirmed against the DNA. TRBV21-1 is a known pseudogene. This CDR3 contains 12 residues. CDR3 in amino acids: CASSHRSQPQHF. The CDR3 coding sequence is TGTGCCAGCAGCCACAGGTCACAGCCCCAGCATTTT.

The chain's CDR3 is CASTLPGLAGGRDTQYF. For the CDR3, the DNA is TGTGCCAGCACCTTGCCGGGACTAGCGGGAGGGCGGGATACGCAGTATTTT. The chain employs TRBV7-9 and TRBJ2-3; 16 bases are shared with TRBD2. There are 17 residues in the CDR3. Germline assignment: CDR1 SEHNR and CDR2 FQNEAQ (reference sequence). V lost 7 bases and J lost 6; bases outside the gene matches: 10.

A few counts support this clone. The chain recombines TRBV4-1 with TRBJ2-1, with 8 positions matching TRBD1. This CDR3 is built from 14 residues. In germline, CDR1 is MGHRA, CDR2 YSYEKL. The V gene end was trimmed by 3 bases and the J gene end by 7 bases; junction bases not matched to a gene: 5. The CDR3 spells CASSQTTGANEQFF. CDR3 coding DNA: TGCGCCAGCAGCCAGACGACAGGGGCAAATGAGCAGTTCTTC.

This clone has only a few counts. The chain carries TRBV28 and TRBJ1-2; the D gene is possibly TRBD1 (5 bases). The V gene's germline CDR1 is MDHEN and CDR2 SYDVKM. CDR3 length: 15 amino acids. V lost 3 bases to trimming and J lost 3 bases, with 14 bases between them. CDR3 region: CASSFKPPRDYGYTF. The CDR3 bases are TGTGCCAGCAGTTTTAAGCCGCCCAGGGACTATGGCTACACCTTC.

Notes on this clone: The sample holds other DNA sequences that translate to the same CDR3. The rearrangement joins TRBV2 to TRBJ1-1; 11 bases line up with TRBD1. V shed 6 bases, J shed 3 bases, and the junction held 6 bases outside the gene matches. This CDR3 comprises 15 residues. Germline V lookup: CDR1 SNHLY, CDR2 FYNNEI. CDR3 in DNA: TGTGCCAGCAGGGTTGGACAGGGGGCATACACTGAAGCTTTCTTT. Its protein product is CASRVGQGAYTEAFF.

The chain employs TRBV6-5 and TRBJ1-1; tentatively, D is TRBD1 (6 bases). From germline, CDR1 is MNHEY and CDR2 SVGAGI. V was cut by 2 bases and J by 7 bases, with 8 bases left in between. The CDR3 covers 12 residues. The CDR3 spells CASSYRGNEAFF. The CDR3 nucleotides read TGTGCCAGCAGTTACAGGGGGAATGAAGCTTTCTTT.

This chain connects TRBV6-5 to TRBJ1-1; D unclear. V was shortened by 0 bases and J by 4 bases, with 9 bases between the two germline ends. Germline V CDR1 and CDR2: MNHEY, SVGAGI. The CDR3 runs 14 residues. The CDR3 DNA reads TGTGCCAGCAGTTACTCGAGTCGATCCACTGAAGCTTTCTTT. Its translation: CASSYSSRSTEAFF.

The chain couples TRBV25-1 to TRBJ1-1, with 8 positions matching TRBD1. The CDR3 has 18 amino acids. V was pared by 6 bases and J by 3 bases, with 18 bases of the junction left unmatched. Germline CDR1 MGHDK, CDR2 SYGVNS. The CDR3 loop is CASSQPLGGQATDTEAFF. In DNA form, the CDR3 reads TGTGCCAGCAGCCAACCATTGGGGGGACAGGCCACTGACACTGAAGCTTTCTTT.

The chain couples TRBV6-1 to TRBJ2-3, with unresolved D. The germline CDR1 and CDR2 sequences are MNHNS and SASEGT. There are 15 residues in the CDR3. The V end was cut by 3 bases, the J end by 3 bases, with 13 bases between. This chain's CDR3 is CASSDPGSRTDTQYF. The CDR3 DNA sequence: TGTGCCAGCAGTGACCCCGGAAGCAGGACAGATACGCAGTATTTT.

The V call is TRBV7-2, the J call TRBJ2-1, with 9 bases fitting TRBD2. J lost 5 bases, V lost 11 bases, and 7 bases had no gene match. There are 13 residues in the CDR3. Germline CDR1 and CDR2: SGHTA and FQGNSA. The CDR3 spells CAGSGSTNNEQFF. CDR3 DNA sequence: TGTGCCGGTAGCGGGAGTACCAACAATGAGCAGTTCTTC.